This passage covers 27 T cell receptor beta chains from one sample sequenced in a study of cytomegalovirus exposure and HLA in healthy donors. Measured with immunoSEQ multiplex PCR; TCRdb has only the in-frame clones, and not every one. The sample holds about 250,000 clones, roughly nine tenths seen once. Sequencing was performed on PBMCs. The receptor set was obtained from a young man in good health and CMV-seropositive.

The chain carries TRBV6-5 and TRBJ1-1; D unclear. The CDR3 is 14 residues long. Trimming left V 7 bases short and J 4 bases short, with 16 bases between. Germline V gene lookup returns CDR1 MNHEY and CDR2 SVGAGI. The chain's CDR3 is CASTHTSGSTEAFF. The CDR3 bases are TGTGCCAGCACCCATACGTCGGGTAGCACTGAAGCTTTCTTT.

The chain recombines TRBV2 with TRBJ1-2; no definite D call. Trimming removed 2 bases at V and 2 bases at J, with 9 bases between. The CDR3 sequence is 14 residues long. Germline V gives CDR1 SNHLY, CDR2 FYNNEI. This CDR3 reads CASSETGHNYGYTF. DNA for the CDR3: TGTGCCAGCAGTGAAACGGGCCACAACTATGGCTACACCTTC.

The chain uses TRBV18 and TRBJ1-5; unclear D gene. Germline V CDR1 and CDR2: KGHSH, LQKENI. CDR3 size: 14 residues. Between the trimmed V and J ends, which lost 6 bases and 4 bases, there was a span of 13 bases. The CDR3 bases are TGTGCCAGCTCCCAAATCGACACGAATCAGCCCCAGCATTTT. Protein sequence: CASSQIDTNQPQHF.

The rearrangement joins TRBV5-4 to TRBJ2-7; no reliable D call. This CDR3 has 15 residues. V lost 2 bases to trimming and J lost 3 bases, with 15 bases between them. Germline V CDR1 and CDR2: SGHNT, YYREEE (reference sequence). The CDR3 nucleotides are TGTGCCAGCAGCTTAGGACGGTCCGGCTTCTACGAGCAGTACTTC. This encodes CASSLGRSGFYEQYF.

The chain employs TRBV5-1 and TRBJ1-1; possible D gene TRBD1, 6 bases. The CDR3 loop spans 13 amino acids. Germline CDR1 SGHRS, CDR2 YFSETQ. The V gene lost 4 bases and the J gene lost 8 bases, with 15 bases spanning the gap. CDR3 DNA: TGCGCCAGCAGCGCGGGGTCGGGGGGCGAAGCTTTCTTT. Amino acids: CASSAGSGGEAFF.

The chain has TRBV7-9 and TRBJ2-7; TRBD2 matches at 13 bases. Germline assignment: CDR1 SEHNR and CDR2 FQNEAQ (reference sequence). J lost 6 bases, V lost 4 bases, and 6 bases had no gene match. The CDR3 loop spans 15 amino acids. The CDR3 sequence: CASSSGLAGVGEQYF. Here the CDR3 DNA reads TGTGCCAGCAGCTCCGGACTAGCGGGAGTGGGCGAGCAGTACTTC. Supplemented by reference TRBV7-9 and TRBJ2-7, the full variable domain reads DTGVSQNPRHKITKRGQNVTFRCDPISEHNRLYWYRQTLGQGPEFLTYFQNEAQLEKSRLLSDRFSAERPKGSFSTLEIQRTEQGDSAMYLCASSSGLAGVGEQYFGPGTRLTVT.

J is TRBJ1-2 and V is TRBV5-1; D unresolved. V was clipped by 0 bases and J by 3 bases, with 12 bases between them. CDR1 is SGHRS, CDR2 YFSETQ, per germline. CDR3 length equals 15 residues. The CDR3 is CASSLADGLDYGYTF. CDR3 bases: TGCGCCAGCAGCTTGGCGGACGGGCTAGACTATGGCTACACCTTC.

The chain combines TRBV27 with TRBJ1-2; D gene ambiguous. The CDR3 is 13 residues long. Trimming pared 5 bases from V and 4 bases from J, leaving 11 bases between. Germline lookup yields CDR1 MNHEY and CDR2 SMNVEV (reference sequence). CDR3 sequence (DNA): TGTGCCAGCAGTCCAGCGGGGAGCTATGGCTACACCTTC. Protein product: CASSPAGSYGYTF.

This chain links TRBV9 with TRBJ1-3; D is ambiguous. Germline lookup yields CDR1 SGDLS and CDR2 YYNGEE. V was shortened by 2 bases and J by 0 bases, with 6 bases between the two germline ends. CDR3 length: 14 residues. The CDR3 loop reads CASSVTYSGNTIYF. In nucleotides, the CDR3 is TGTGCCAGCAGCGTTACGTACTCTGGAAACACCATATATTTT.

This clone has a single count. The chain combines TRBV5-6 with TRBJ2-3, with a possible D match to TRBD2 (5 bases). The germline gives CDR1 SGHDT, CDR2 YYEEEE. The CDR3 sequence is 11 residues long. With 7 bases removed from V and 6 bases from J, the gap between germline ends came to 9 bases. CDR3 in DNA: TGTGCCAGCGAAAGAGGGGATACGCAGTATTTT. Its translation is CASERGDTQYF. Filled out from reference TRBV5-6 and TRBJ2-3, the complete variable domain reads DAGVTQSPTHLIKTRGQQVTLRCSPKSGHDTVSWYQQALGQGPQFIFQYYEEEERQRGNFPDRFSGHQFPNYSSELNVNALLLGDSALYLCASERGDTQYFGPGTRLTVL.

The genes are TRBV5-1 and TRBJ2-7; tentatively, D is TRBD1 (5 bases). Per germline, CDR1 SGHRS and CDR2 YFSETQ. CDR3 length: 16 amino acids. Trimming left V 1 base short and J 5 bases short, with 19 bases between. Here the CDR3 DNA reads TGCGCCAGCAGCTTGCGCCAGGGCCTCTTAATTCACGAGCAGTACTTC. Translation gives CASSLRQGLLIHEQYF.

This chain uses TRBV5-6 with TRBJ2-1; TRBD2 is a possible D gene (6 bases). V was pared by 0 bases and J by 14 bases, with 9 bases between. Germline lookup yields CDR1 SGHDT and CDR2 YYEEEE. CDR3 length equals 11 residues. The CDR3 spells CASSLGGDEFF. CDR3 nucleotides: TGTGCCAGCAGCTTGGGGGGGGACGAGTTCTTC.

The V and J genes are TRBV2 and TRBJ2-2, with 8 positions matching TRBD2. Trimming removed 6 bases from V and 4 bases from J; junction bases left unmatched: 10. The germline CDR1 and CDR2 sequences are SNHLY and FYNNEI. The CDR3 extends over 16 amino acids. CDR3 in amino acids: CASSPTAGDGTGELFF. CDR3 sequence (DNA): TGTGCCAGCAGCCCCACAGCGGGAGACGGCACCGGGGAGCTGTTTTTT.

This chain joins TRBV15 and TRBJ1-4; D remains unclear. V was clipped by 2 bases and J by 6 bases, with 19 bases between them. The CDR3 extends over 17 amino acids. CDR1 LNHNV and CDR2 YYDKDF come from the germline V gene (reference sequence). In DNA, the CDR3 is TGTGCCACCAGCAGATTTACCGGGAGCCCGAGGGATGAAAAACTGTTTTTT. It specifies CATSRFTGSPRDEKLFF.

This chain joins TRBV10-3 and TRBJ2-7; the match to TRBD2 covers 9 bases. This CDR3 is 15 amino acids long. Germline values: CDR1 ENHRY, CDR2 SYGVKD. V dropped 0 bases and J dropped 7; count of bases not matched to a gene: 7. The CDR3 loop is CAISESMGTSQEQYF. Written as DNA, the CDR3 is TGTGCCATCAGTGAGTCGATGGGGACTAGCCAAGAGCAGTACTTC.

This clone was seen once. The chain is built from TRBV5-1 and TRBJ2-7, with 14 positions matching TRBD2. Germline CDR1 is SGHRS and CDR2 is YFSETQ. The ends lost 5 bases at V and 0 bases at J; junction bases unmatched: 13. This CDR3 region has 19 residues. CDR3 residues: CASSQLPGLAGVLSYEQYF. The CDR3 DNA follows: TGCGCCAGCAGTCAACTTCCGGGACTAGCGGGAGTTCTCTCCTACGAGCAGTACTTC. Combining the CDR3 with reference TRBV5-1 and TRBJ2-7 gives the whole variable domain KAGVTQTPRYLIKTRGQQVTLSCSPISGHRSVSWYQQTPGQGLQFLFEYFSETQRNKGNFPGRFSGRQFSNSRSEMNVSTLELGDSALYLCASSQLPGLAGVLSYEQYFGPGTRLTVT.

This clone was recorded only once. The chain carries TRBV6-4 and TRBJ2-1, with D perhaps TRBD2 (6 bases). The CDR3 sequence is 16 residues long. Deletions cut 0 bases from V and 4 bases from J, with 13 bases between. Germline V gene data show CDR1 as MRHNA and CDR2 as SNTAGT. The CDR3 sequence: CASSDSAGKLYNEQFF. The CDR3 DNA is TGTGCCAGCAGTGACTCTGCGGGGAAACTATACAATGAGCAGTTCTTC.

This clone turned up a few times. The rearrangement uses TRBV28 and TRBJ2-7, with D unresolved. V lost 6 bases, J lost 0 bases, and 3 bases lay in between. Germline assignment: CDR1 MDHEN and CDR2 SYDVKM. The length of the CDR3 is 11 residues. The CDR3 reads CASRSSYEQYF. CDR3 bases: TGTGCCAGCAGGAGCTCCTACGAGCAGTACTTC.

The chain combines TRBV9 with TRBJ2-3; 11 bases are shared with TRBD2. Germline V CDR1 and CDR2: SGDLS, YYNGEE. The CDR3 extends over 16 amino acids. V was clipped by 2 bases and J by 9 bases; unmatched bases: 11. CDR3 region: CASSVGLAGGLGTQYF. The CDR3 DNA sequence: TGTGCCAGCAGCGTTGGGCTAGCGGGAGGCCTCGGGACGCAGTATTTT. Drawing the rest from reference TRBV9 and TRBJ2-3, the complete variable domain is DSGVTQTPKHLITATGQRVTLRCSPRSGDLSVYWYQQSLDQGLQFLIQYYNGEERAKGNILERFSAQQFPDLHSELNLSSLELGDSALYFCASSVGLAGGLGTQYFGPGTRLTVL.

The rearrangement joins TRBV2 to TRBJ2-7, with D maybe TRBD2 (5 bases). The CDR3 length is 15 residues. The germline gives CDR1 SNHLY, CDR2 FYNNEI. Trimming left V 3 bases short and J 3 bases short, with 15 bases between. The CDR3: CASSDPGTRGYEQYF. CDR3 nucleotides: TGTGCCAGCAGTGACCCCGGTACCCGGGGCTACGAGCAGTACTTC.

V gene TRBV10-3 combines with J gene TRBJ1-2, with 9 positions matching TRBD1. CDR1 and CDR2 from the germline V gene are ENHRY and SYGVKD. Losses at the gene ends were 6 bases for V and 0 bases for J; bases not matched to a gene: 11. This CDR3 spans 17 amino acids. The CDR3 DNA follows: TGTGCCATCAGACCCGGGACAGGGAGAGAAGCTAACTATGGCTACACCTTC. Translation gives CAIRPGTGREANYGYTF.

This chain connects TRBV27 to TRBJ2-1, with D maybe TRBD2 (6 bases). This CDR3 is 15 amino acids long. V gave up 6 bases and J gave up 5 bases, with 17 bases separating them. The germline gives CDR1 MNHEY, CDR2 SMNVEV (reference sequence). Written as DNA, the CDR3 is TGTGCCAGCAGCTACGCTGGGACTTCTAACAATGAGCAGTTCTTC. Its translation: CASSYAGTSNNEQFF.

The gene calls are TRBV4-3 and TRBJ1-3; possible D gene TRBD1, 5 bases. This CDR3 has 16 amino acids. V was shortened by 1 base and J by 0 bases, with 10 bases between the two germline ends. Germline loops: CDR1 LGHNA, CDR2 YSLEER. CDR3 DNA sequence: TGCGCCAGCAGCCAAGTCTTCGGGGGCTCTGGAAACACCATATATTTT. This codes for CASSQVFGGSGNTIYF.

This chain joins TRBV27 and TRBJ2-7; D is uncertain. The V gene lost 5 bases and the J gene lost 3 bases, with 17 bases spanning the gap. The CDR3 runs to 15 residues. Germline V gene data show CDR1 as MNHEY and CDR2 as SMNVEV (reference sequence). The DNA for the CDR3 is TGTGCCAGCAGTCCCCAAACAGTTACCGGCTACGAGCAGTACTTC. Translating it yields CASSPQTVTGYEQYF.

In nucleotides, the CDR3 is TGCGCCAGCAGTGAAGGGGGACGTCCCTACGAGCAGTACTTC. Translated: CASSEGGRPYEQYF. The chain carries TRBV4-1 and TRBJ2-7; D might be TRBD1 (6 bases). V was pared by 6 bases and J by 2 bases, with 14 bases between. Germline CDR1 is MGHRA and CDR2 is YSYEKL. This CDR3 contains 14 residues.

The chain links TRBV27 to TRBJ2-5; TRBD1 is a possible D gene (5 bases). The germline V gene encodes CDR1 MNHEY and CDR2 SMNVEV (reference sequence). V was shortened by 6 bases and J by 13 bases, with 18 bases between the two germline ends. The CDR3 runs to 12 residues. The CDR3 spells CASRGVRGPVYF. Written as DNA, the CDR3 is TGTGCCAGCAGGGGCGTAAGGGGCCCCGTGTACTTC.

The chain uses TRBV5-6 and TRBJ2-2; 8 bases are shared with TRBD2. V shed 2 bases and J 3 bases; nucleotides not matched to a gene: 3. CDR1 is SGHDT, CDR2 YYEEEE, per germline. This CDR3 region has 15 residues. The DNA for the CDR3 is TGTGCCAGCAGCTTTACTAGCGGTGACACCGGGGAGCTGTTTTTT. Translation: CASSFTSGDTGELFF. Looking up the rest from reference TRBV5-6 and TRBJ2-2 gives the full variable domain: DAGVTQSPTHLIKTRGQQVTLRCSPKSGHDTVSWYQQALGQGPQFIFQYYEEEERQRGNFPDRFSGHQFPNYSSELNVNALLLGDSALYLCASSFTSGDTGELFFGEGSRLTVL.